The rows below give T cell receptor beta chains drawn from one sample of a study of T-cell reconstitution after alpha-beta-depleted transplantation in children. From the PCR reads, TCRdb called clonotypes with MiXCR, one entry per CDR3 protein. The data hold around 380,000 distinct CDR3 sequences, with 11% observed a single time. This specimen was PBMCs from the stem cell graft donor, taken from the stem cell graft. These receptors originate from a human donor who donated a stem cell graft to a child with acute myeloid leukemia. CDR3s include the opening cysteine and the closing phenylalanine or tryptophan. D genes are given only for firm matches. The size of a clone is reported for some rows only, either as once, few or many, or as a class for expanded clones.

D gene: TRBD1
J gene: TRBJ2-7
clone size: few
V gene: TRBV29-1
CDR3 DNA: TGCAGCGTTGAGCCGGGACAGGGGGGCGAGCAGTACTTC
CDR3 protein: CSVEPGQGGEQYF

D gene: TRBD1
J gene: TRBJ2-7
clone size: -
V gene: TRBV4-1
CDR3 DNA: TGCGCCAGCAGCCAAGCAAGGACAGGGAATGAGCAGTACTTC
CDR3 protein: CASSQARTGNEQYF

D gene: -
J gene: TRBJ1-1
clone size: few
V gene: TRBV5-1
CDR3 DNA: TGCGCCAGCAGCTTGGCCGCTTCGGGGGCCCCTGAAGCTTTCTTT
CDR3 protein: CASSLAASGAPEAFF

D gene: TRBD2
J gene: TRBJ2-5
clone size: -
V gene: TRBV5-1
CDR3 DNA: TGCGCCAGCAACAGCGGGGACCAAGAGACCCGGTACTTC
CDR3 protein: CASNSGDQETRYF

D gene: -
J gene: TRBJ2-1
clone size: -
V gene: TRBV12-3/TRBV12-4
CDR3 DNA: TGTGCCACCCTCAAGGCGGGTTTAGTCAATGAGCAGTTCTTC
CDR3 protein: CATLKAGLVNEQFF

D gene: -
J gene: TRBJ1-5
clone size: many
V gene: TRBV6-1
CDR3 DNA: TGTGCCAGCAGTCCCAGGGGCGTGCTACAGCCCCAGCATTTT
CDR3 protein: CASSPRGVLQPQHF

D gene: TRBD2
J gene: TRBJ2-7
clone size: -
V gene: TRBV18
CDR3 DNA: TGTGCCAGCTCACCACTTAGCGGGAGTCTAAAAAACGAGCAGTACTTC
CDR3 protein: CASSPLSGSLKNEQYF

D gene: -
J gene: TRBJ2-1
clone size: many
V gene: TRBV5-1
CDR3 DNA: TGCGCCAGCAGCTTGGGGGGATGGAGCTCCTACAATGAGCAGTTCTTC
CDR3 protein: CASSLGGWSSYNEQFF

D gene: TRBD1
J gene: TRBJ1-5
clone size: many
V gene: TRBV25-1
CDR3 DNA: TGTGCCAGCAGTGGACAGGGAAATCAGCCCCAGCATTTT
CDR3 protein: CASSGQGNQPQHF

D gene: TRBD1
J gene: TRBJ2-5
clone size: few
V gene: TRBV29-1
CDR3 DNA: TGCAGCGTTGAAGAAAGACAGGGGAAAGAGACCCAGTACTTC
CDR3 protein: CSVEERQGKETQYF

D gene: -
J gene: TRBJ2-3
clone size: many
V gene: TRBV10-1
CDR3 DNA: TGCGCCAGCAGTGGGGGACCCCCCAGGGATACGCAGTATTTT
CDR3 protein: CASSGGPPRDTQYF

D gene: TRBD2
J gene: TRBJ2-3
clone size: few
V gene: TRBV6-1
CDR3 DNA: TGTGCCAGCAGTACGGGGGGACTAGCGGGGGGTACAGATACGCAGTATTTT
CDR3 protein: CASSTGGLAGGTDTQYF

D gene: -
J gene: TRBJ2-7
clone size: -
V gene: TRBV29-1
CDR3 DNA: TGCAGCGTTGTTTGGGTACGGTACTTC
CDR3 protein: CSVVWVRYF

D gene: -
J gene: TRBJ2-5
clone size: -
V gene: TRBV6-1
CDR3 DNA: TGTGCCAGCAGCTCCCCGGGGCAGGGAGTGGAGACCCAGTACTTC
CDR3 protein: CASSSPGQGVETQYF

D gene: -
J gene: TRBJ2-1
clone size: -
V gene: TRBV9
CDR3 DNA: TGTGCCAGCAGCACCGAAGGGGACTCCTACAATGAGCAGTTCTTC
CDR3 protein: CASSTEGDSYNEQFF

D gene: TRBD2
J gene: TRBJ2-7
clone size: few
V gene: TRBV4-1
CDR3 DNA: TGCGCCAGCAGCCAAGTTTGGACTAGCGGCTCCTACGAGCAGTACTTC
CDR3 protein: CASSQVWTSGSYEQYF

D gene: TRBD1
J gene: TRBJ1-1
clone size: few
V gene: TRBV30
CDR3 DNA: TGTGCCTGGAGTGACTCGACAGGGAAAGCTTTCTTT
CDR3 protein: CAWSDSTGKAFF

D gene: TRBD1
J gene: TRBJ1-6
clone size: few
V gene: TRBV20-1
CDR3 DNA: TGCAGTGCACCTACGGACAGGGACCTCACCCTCCACTTT
CDR3 protein: CSAPTDRDLTLHF

D gene: TRBD2
J gene: TRBJ2-3
clone size: few
V gene: TRBV27
CDR3 DNA: TGTGCCAGCAGTCATCCCCCGGGAGCGGGGCAGACGACGCATACGCAGTATTTT
CDR3 protein: CASSHPPGAGQTTHTQYF

D gene: TRBD2
J gene: TRBJ2-1
clone size: -
V gene: TRBV7-8
CDR3 DNA: TGTGCCAGCAGCCGAGCTAGCGGCTCCTACAATGAGCAGTTCTTC
CDR3 protein: CASSRASGSYNEQFF

D gene: -
J gene: TRBJ2-7
clone size: few
V gene: TRBV7-6
CDR3 DNA: TGTGCCAGCAGCAGGGACGGACCACAATACGAGCAGTACTTC
CDR3 protein: CASSRDGPQYEQYF

D gene: -
J gene: TRBJ1-1
clone size: -
V gene: TRBV20-1
CDR3 DNA: TGCAGTGCTGCACAGGGTCCGAACACTGAAGCTTTCTTT
CDR3 protein: CSAAQGPNTEAFF

D gene: -
J gene: TRBJ1-5
clone size: few
V gene: TRBV20-1
CDR3 DNA: TGCAGTGCTAGTAGAAGGGTGAGCAATCAGCCCCAGCATTTT
CDR3 protein: CSASRRVSNQPQHF

D gene: -
J gene: TRBJ2-7
clone size: few
V gene: TRBV3-1
CDR3 DNA: TGTGCCAGCAGCCAACCTGGCTCAGGGTCCTACGAGCAGTACTTC
CDR3 protein: CASSQPGSGSYEQYF

D gene: -
J gene: TRBJ2-7
clone size: -
V gene: TRBV20-1
CDR3 DNA: TGCAGTGCTGGGGGGCCGACGGGCGAGCAGTACTTC
CDR3 protein: CSAGGPTGEQYF

D gene: -
J gene: TRBJ2-1
clone size: few
V gene: TRBV20-1
CDR3 DNA: TGCAGTGCGCCGGGTGGGCTAATATCCGGTGAGCAGTTCTTC
CDR3 protein: CSAPGGLISGEQFF

D gene: TRBD2
J gene: TRBJ2-5
clone size: -
V gene: TRBV20-1
CDR3 DNA: TGCAGTGCTGAGAAAGCGGGGCAAGAGACCCAGTACTTC
CDR3 protein: CSAEKAGQETQYF

D gene: TRBD1
J gene: TRBJ1-5
clone size: few
V gene: TRBV5-1
CDR3 DNA: TGCGCCAGCAGCTTGGGGGACAGGGCTGGGGATCAGCCCCAGCATTTT
CDR3 protein: CASSLGDRAGDQPQHF

D gene: -
J gene: TRBJ2-5
clone size: few
V gene: TRBV18
CDR3 DNA: TGTGCCAGCTCACCCAACAGGGAAGAGACCCAGTACTTC
CDR3 protein: CASSPNREETQYF

D gene: -
J gene: TRBJ2-1
clone size: -
V gene: TRBV7-3
CDR3 DNA: TGTGCCAGCAGCCCCAACGATGGCTCCTACAATGAGCAGTTCTTC
CDR3 protein: CASSPNDGSYNEQFF

D gene: TRBD2
J gene: TRBJ2-1
clone size: -
V gene: TRBV9
CDR3 DNA: TGTGCCAGCAGCGTAGACGCGGGGGGCCTGTTGAACAATGAGCAGTTCTTC
CDR3 protein: CASSVDAGGLLNNEQFF

D gene: -
J gene: TRBJ2-7
clone size: many
V gene: TRBV18
CDR3 DNA: TGTGCCAGCTCACCACCGGGGGGCTACGAGCAGTACTTC
CDR3 protein: CASSPPGGYEQYF

D gene: TRBD1
J gene: TRBJ2-1
clone size: many
V gene: TRBV7-3
CDR3 DNA: TGTGCCAGCAGCTTAACGAAAGGACAGGGTGGCAATGAGCAGTTCTTC
CDR3 protein: CASSLTKGQGGNEQFF

D gene: TRBD1
J gene: TRBJ2-2
clone size: few
V gene: TRBV29-1
CDR3 DNA: TGCAGCGCTCAATCCGGGACAGGGCCCGGGGAGCTGTTTTTT
CDR3 protein: CSAQSGTGPGELFF

D gene: TRBD2
J gene: TRBJ2-5
clone size: -
V gene: TRBV7-2
CDR3 DNA: TGTGCCAGCAGCTTATCCCCTCCGGGAGGGGGTCAAGAGACCCAGTACTTC
CDR3 protein: CASSLSPPGGGQETQYF

D gene: -
J gene: TRBJ2-1
clone size: -
V gene: TRBV6-1
CDR3 DNA: TGTGCCAGCAGTGAAGACGGCGGATACAATGAGCAGTTCTTC
CDR3 protein: CASSEDGGYNEQFF

D gene: -
J gene: TRBJ1-1
clone size: -
V gene: TRBV12-3/TRBV12-4
CDR3 DNA: TGTGCCAGCAGTTCAGGGTCGATGAACACTGAAGCTTTCTTT
CDR3 protein: CASSSGSMNTEAFF

D gene: -
J gene: TRBJ2-7
clone size: -
V gene: TRBV7-9
CDR3 DNA: TGTGCCAGCAGCTTAGACACGGGGCAGGGCACCTACGAGCAGTACTTC
CDR3 protein: CASSLDTGQGTYEQYF

D gene: -
J gene: TRBJ2-3
clone size: few
V gene: TRBV28
CDR3 DNA: TGTGCCAGCAGTTTAACGGTGACAGATACGCAGTATTTT
CDR3 protein: CASSLTVTDTQYF

D gene: TRBD1
J gene: TRBJ2-1
clone size: few
V gene: TRBV11-1
CDR3 DNA: TGTGCCAGCAGCTTACGGACAGGGGGGTCCTACAATGAGCAGTTCTTC
CDR3 protein: CASSLRTGGSYNEQFF

D gene: -
J gene: TRBJ2-5
clone size: few
V gene: TRBV15
CDR3 DNA: TGTGCCACCAGCAGAGATGGCGGGCAAGAGACCCAGTACTTC
CDR3 protein: CATSRDGGQETQYF

D gene: TRBD1
J gene: TRBJ2-5
clone size: few
V gene: TRBV5-1
CDR3 DNA: TGCGCCAGCAGCCAGGGACAGGGCTTTGAGACCCAGTACTTC
CDR3 protein: CASSQGQGFETQYF

D gene: -
J gene: TRBJ1-1
clone size: -
V gene: TRBV5-1
CDR3 DNA: TGCGCCAGCAGACCCGACACCTTTAACACTGAAGCTTTCTTT
CDR3 protein: CASRPDTFNTEAFF

D gene: -
J gene: TRBJ2-1
clone size: -
V gene: TRBV25-1
CDR3 DNA: TGTGCCAGCAACAACAAGGGGGATGAGCAGTTCTTC
CDR3 protein: CASNNKGDEQFF

D gene: TRBD1
J gene: TRBJ1-1
clone size: -
V gene: TRBV5-1
CDR3 DNA: TGCGCCAGCACCCGGGACAGGGGGCCGGCCGCTGAAGCTTTCTTT
CDR3 protein: CASTRDRGPAAEAFF

D gene: -
J gene: TRBJ2-3
clone size: few
V gene: TRBV11-2
CDR3 DNA: TGTGCCAGCAGCCCACAATCGGGTACGCAGTATTTT
CDR3 protein: CASSPQSGTQYF

D gene: TRBD1
J gene: TRBJ2-1
clone size: -
V gene: TRBV19
CDR3 DNA: TGTGCCAGTAGTATTCGGACAGGGGCCTCACGTAATGAGCAGTTCTTC
CDR3 protein: CASSIRTGASRNEQFF

D gene: -
J gene: TRBJ2-3
clone size: few
V gene: TRBV28
CDR3 DNA: TGTGCCAGCAGTTCCCTATCGCTCTTGGATACGCAGTATTTT
CDR3 protein: CASSSLSLLDTQYF

D gene: TRBD2
J gene: TRBJ2-7
clone size: many
V gene: TRBV7-2
CDR3 DNA: TGTGCCAGCAGCCCAAGCCCCGGGACTAGCTGGGAGCAGTACTTC
CDR3 protein: CASSPSPGTSWEQYF

D gene: TRBD2
J gene: TRBJ2-1
clone size: -
V gene: TRBV11-2
CDR3 DNA: TGTGCCAGCAGCGCACGAATATTAAGCGGGGGGGCCCGAAATGAGCAGTTCTTC
CDR3 protein: CASSARILSGGARNEQFF

D gene: -
J gene: TRBJ2-3
clone size: few
V gene: TRBV7-9
CDR3 DNA: TGTGCCAGCAGTCTCCTAGGGGCGGCAGATACGCAGTATTTT
CDR3 protein: CASSLLGAADTQYF